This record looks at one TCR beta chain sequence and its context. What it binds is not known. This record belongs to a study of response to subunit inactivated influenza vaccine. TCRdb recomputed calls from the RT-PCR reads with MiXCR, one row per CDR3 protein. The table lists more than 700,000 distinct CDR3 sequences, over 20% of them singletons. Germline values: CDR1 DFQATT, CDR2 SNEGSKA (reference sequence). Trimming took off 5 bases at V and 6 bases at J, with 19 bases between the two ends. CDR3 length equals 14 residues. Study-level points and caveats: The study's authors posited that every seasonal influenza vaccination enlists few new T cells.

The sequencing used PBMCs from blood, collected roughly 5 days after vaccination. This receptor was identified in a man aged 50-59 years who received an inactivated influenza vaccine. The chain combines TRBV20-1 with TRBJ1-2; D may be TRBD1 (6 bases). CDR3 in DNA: TGCAGTGCTGCTTCGAGGGGGATGCTTGATGGCTACACCTTC. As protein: CSAASRGMLDGYTF.